This TCR beta chain is from a study of CD8+ T cells in alopecia areata. Study-wide background: Tofacitinib therapy took 6 to 18 months; 6 months off drug came after.

Following extraction, RNA underwent reverse transcription to cDNA, which served as the sequencing template. Some clones are missing from TCRdb's copy, which holds only in-frame ones; the method was immunoSEQ multiplex PCR. The sample comprises about 180,000 clones, 58% of which are singletons, and around 16% rests with the top ten. The study's findings and limits: Scalp sequencing also captures normal skin's resident alphabeta T cells. Both scalp clonality and the expanded CD8+ clones among the top 100 showed a significant decrease with tofacitinib.

This CDR3 comprises 11 residues. Trimming left V 3 bases short and J 9 bases short, with 9 bases between. CDR1 and CDR2 from the germline V gene are SGDLS and YYNGEE. On this clone: Its antigen remains unknown.

Treatment: oral pan-JAK inhibitor, 5-10 mg twice daily. Sequencing was performed on CD4+ T cells sorted from blood, taken at approximately week 60, from a patient treated with tofacitinib. The chain carries TRBV9 and TRBJ1-2; D not certain. The source is a human donor with alopecia areata. The CDR3 region is CASSAGFSYTF. The CDR3 nucleotides read TGTGCCAGCAGCGCAGGTTTCAGCTACACCTTC. The variable domain in full, completed from reference TRBV9 and TRBJ1-2, reads DSGVTQTPKHLITATGQRVTLRCSPRSGDLSVYWYQQSLDQGLQFLIQYYNGEERAKGNILERFSAQQFPDLHSELNLSSLELGDSALYFCASSAGFSYTFGSGTRLTVV.